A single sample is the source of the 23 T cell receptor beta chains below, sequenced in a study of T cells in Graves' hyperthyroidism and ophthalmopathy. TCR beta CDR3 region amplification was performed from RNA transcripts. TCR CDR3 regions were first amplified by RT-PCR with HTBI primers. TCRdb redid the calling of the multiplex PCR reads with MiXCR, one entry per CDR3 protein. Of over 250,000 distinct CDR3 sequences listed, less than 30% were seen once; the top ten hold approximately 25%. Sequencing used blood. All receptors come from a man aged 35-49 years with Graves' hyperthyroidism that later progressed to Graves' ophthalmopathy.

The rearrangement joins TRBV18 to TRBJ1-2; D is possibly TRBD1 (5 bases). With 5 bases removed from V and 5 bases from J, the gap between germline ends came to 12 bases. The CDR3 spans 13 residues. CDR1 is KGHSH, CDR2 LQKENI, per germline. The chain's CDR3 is CASSADRSYGYTF. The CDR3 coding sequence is TGTGCCAGCTCAGCCGACAGATCGTATGGCTACACCTTC.

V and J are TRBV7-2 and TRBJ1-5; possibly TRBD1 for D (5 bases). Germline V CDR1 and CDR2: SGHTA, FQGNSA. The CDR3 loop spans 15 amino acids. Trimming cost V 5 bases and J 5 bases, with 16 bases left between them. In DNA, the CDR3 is TGTGCCAGCAGCCCCACGACGGGGGTTGATCAGCCCCAGCATTTT. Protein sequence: CASSPTTGVDQPQHF.

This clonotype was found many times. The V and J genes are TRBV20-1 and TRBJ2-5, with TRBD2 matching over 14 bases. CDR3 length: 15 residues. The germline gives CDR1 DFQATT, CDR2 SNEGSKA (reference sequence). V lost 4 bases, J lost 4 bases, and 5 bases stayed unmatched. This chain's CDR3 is CSAKTSGRAGETQYF. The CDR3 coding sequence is TGCAGTGCTAAGACTAGCGGGAGGGCCGGAGAGACCCAGTACTTC.

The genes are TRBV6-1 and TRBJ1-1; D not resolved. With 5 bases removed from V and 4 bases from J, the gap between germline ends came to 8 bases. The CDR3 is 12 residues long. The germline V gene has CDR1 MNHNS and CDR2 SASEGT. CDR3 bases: TGTGCCAGCAGTAAAATCACCACTGAAGCTTTCTTT. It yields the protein CASSKITTEAFF.

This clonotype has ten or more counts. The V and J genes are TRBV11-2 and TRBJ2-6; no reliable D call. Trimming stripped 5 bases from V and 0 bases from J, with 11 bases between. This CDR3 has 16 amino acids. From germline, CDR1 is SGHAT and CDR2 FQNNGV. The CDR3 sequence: CASSPSPSSGANVLTF. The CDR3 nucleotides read TGTGCCAGCAGCCCCTCTCCTAGCTCTGGGGCCAACGTCCTGACTTTC.

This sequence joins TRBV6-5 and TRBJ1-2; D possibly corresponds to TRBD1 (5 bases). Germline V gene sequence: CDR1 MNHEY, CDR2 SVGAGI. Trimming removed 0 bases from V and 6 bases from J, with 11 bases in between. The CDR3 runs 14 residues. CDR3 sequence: CASSYSRDLDGYTF. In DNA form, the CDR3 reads TGTGCCAGCAGTTACTCCCGGGACTTGGATGGCTACACCTTC.

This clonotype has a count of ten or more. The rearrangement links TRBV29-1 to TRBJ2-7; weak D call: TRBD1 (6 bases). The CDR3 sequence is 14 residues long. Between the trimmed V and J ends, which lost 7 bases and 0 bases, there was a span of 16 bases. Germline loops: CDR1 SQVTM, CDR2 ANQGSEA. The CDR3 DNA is TGCAGCGCAGTAGACCAGGGGAGCTCCTACGAGCAGTACTTC. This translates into CSAVDQGSSYEQYF.

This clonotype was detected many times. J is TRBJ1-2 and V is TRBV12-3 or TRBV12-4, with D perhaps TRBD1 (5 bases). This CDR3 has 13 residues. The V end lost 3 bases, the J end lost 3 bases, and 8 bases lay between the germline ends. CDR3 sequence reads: CASSFGAHYGYTF. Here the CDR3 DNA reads TGTGCCAGCAGTTTCGGGGCTCACTATGGCTACACCTTC.

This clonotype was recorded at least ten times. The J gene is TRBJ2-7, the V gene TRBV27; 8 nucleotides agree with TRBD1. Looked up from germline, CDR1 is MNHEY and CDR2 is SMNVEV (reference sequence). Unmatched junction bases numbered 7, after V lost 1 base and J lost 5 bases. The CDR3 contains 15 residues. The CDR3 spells CASSLWGQVVDEQYF. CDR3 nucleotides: TGTGCCAGCAGTTTATGGGGACAGGTGGTTGACGAGCAGTACTTC.

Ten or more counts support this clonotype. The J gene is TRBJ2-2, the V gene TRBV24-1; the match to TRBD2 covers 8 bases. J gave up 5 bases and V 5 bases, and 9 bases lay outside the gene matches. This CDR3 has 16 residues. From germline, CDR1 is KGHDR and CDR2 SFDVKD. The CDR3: CATSVAGRLGTGELFF. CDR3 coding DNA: TGTGCCACCAGTGTAGCGGGAAGGCTGGGTACCGGGGAGCTGTTTTTT.

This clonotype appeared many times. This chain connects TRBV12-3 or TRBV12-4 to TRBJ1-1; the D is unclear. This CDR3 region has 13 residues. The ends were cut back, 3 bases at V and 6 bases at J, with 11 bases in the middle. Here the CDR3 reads CASSFWAGPEAFF. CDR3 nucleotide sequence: TGTGCCAGCAGTTTCTGGGCCGGACCTGAAGCTTTCTTT.

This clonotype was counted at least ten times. CDR3 nucleotides: TGTGCCAGCAGCTCCCTCCCCGGGACACGCTATGGCTACACCTTC. Its protein is CASSSLPGTRYGYTF. The chain employs TRBV5-6 and TRBJ1-2, with TRBD1 as a possible D gene (6 bases). V dropped 3 bases and J dropped 4 bases, with 16 bases sitting between them. Germline values: CDR1 SGHDT, CDR2 YYEEEE. This CDR3 region has 15 residues.

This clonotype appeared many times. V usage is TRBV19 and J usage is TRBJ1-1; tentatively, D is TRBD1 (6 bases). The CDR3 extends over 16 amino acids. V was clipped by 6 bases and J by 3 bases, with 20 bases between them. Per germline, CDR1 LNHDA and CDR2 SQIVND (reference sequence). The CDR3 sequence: CASSPGVSRRDTEAFF. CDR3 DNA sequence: TGTGCCAGTAGCCCAGGGGTTTCACGGAGGGACACTGAAGCTTTCTTT. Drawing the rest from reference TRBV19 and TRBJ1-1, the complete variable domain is DGGITQSPKYLFRKEGQNVTLSCEQNLNHDAMYWYRQDPGQGLRLIYYSQIVNDFQKGDIAEGYSVSREKKESFPLTVTSAQKNPTAFYLCASSPGVSRRDTEAFFGQGTRLTVV.

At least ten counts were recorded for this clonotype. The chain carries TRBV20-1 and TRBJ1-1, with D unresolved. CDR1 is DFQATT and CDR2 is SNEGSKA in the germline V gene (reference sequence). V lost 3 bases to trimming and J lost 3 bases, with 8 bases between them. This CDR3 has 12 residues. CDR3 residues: CSASLGDTEAFF. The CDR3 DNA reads TGCAGTGCTAGTTTGGGTGACACTGAAGCTTTCTTT.

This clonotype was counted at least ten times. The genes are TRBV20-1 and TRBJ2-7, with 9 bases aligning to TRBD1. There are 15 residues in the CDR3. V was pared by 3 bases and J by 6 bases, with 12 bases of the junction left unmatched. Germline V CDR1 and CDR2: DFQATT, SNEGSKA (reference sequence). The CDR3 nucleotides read TGCAGTGCTAGGCCCGCCGGGACAGGGTATCGCGAGCAGTACTTC. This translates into CSARPAGTGYREQYF.

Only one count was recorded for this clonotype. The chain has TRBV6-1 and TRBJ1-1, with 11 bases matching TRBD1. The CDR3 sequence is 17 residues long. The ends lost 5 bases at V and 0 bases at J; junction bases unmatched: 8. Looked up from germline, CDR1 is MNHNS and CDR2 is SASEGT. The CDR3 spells CASSLRDRGAMNTEAFF. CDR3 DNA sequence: TGTGCCAGCAGTCTCCGGGACAGGGGGGCCATGAACACTGAAGCTTTCTTT.

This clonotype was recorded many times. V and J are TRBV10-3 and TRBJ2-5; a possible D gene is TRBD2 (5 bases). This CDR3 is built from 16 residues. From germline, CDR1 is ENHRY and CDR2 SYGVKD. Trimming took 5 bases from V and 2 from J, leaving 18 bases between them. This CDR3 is CAISRYGEAVQETQYF. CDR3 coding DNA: TGTGCCATCAGTCGCTACGGGGAAGCAGTTCAAGAGACCCAGTACTTC.

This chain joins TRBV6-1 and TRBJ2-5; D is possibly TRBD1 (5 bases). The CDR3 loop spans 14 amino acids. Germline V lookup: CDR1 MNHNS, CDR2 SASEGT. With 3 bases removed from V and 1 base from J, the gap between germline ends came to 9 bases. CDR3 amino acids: CASSEQGFQETQYF. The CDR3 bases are TGTGCCAGCAGTGAGCAGGGCTTCCAAGAGACCCAGTACTTC.

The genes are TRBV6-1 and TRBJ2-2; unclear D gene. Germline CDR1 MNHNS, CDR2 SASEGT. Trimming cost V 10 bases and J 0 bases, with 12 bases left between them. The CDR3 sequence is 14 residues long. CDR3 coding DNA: TGTGCCATCCAGACTGCCGCGAACACCGGGGAGCTGTTTTTT. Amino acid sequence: CAIQTAANTGELFF.

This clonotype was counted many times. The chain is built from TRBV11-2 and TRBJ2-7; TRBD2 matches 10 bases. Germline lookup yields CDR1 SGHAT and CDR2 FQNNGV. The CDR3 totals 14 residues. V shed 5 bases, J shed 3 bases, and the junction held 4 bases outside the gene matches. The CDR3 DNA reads TGTGCCAGCAGCCTACAGCGGGAGGGCTACGAGCAGTACTTC. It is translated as CASSLQREGYEQYF.

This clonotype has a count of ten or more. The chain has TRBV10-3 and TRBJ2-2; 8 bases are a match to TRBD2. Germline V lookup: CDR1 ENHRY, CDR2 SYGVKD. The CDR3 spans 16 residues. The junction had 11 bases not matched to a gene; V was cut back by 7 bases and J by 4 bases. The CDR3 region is CAINRAGGPITGELFF. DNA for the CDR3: TGTGCCATCAACCGGGCGGGAGGCCCCATCACCGGGGAGCTGTTTTTT.

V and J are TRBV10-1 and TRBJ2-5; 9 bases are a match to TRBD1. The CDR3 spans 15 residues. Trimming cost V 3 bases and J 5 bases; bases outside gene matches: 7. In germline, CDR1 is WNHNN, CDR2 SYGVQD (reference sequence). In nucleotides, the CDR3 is TGCGCCAGCAGTGATGGACAGGGGAATAGGGAGACCCAGTACTTC. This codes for CASSDGQGNRETQYF.

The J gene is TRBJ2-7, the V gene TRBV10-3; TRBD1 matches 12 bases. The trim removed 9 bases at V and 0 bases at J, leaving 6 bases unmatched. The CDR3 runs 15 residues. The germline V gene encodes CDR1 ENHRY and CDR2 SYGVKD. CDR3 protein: CAMAGTGGFSYEQYF. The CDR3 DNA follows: TGTGCCATGGCCGGGACAGGGGGCTTCTCCTACGAGCAGTACTTC.